The present T cell receptor beta chain was sequenced within a study of blood T cell repertoires in COVID-19. Study overall: Spain, Italy and the United States supplied samples that represented acute and convalescent COVID-19.

The protocol was immunoSEQ multiplex PCR, while the TCRdb copy is restricted to in-frame clones and leaves out a portion. The repertoire consists of 250,000 to 300,000 clones, with around 90% occurring once and the leading ten covering 1% to 1.3%. The germline gives CDR1 ENHRY, CDR2 SYGVKD. The junction had 4 bases not matched to a gene; V was cut back by 6 bases and J by 0 bases. The CDR3 spans 17 residues. The chain uses TRBV10-3 and TRBJ2-1, with TRBD2 matching 14 bases. This clonotype originated in a woman under 40 who had recovered from COVID-19. The sample taken for sequencing was PBMCs or T cells enriched from blood (not recorded which). The CDR3 DNA reads TGTGCCATCAGGATGGGGACTAGCGGGAGCTCCTACAATGAGCAGTTCTTC. Translated: CAIRMGTSGSSYNEQFF.